This TCR beta chain was obtained from a study of OX40 agonist ivuxolimab in advanced cancers. Autoimmune disease history or systemic immunosuppression excluded patients. Peripheral blood came from all dose cohorts at three timepoints. TCRdb keeps only in-frame clones here, not all; method: immunoSEQ multiplex PCR. This sample has 55,000 to 70,000 clones, with approximately 80% found just once. There are 16 residues in the CDR3. Germline CDR1 SGDLS, CDR2 YYNGEE. J lost 2 bases, V lost 0 bases, and 2 bases had no gene match. This receptor was obtained from an adult with an advanced solid tumor such as melanoma, head and neck, liver or kidney cancer. Source: CD4+ or CD8+ T cells sorted from blood, taken in a trial of the OX40 agonist ivuxolimab. V is TRBV9 and J is TRBJ2-2; TRBD2 agrees at 9 bases. This chain's CDR3 is CASSVDSGGNTGELFF. DNA of the CDR3: TGTGCCAGCAGCGTAGATAGCGGGGGAAACACCGGGGAGCTGTTTTTT.